These T cell receptor beta chains were read from a single sample in a study of response to subunit inactivated influenza vaccine. TCRdb re-called the RT-PCR reads with MiXCR, one entry per CDR3 protein. The data contain some 180,000 distinct CDR3 sequences, around a tenth of them singletons. The sample consisted of non-naive T cells sorted from PBMCs, taken on the day of vaccination. The source is a man in his fifties or sixties who received an inactivated influenza vaccine. CDR3s include the opening cysteine and the closing phenylalanine or tryptophan. The order of the fields is CDR3 protein, CDR3 DNA, J gene, V gene, D gene, clone size. D genes are given only for firm matches. Size tells how often a clone was seen (once, few, many) or the class of an expanded clone, and some rows leave it out.

CASSQSLGQGSPEAFF,TGTGCCAGCAGCCAATCGCTGGGACAGGGGAGCCCTGAAGCTTTCTTT,TRBJ1-1,TRBV16,TRBD1,few
CASSIDRASGSYNEQFF,TGTGCCAGTAGTATAGATCGGGCTAGCGGTTCCTACAATGAGCAGTTCTTC,TRBJ2-1,TRBV19,TRBD2,.
CASSFTKTGVNSPLHF,TGTGCCAGCAGTTTCACCAAGACAGGGGTTAATTCACCCCTCCACTTT,TRBJ1-6,TRBV27,TRBD1,many
CASRGGPGRTFF,TGTGCCAGCAGAGGGGGGCCGGGCAGAACTTTCTTT,TRBJ1-1,TRBV6-2/TRBV6-3,.,few
CSAKLGQVYEQYF,TGCAGCGCAAAACTAGGACAAGTGTACGAGCAGTACTTC,TRBJ2-7,TRBV29-1,.,many
CASSEAGTLYQPQHF,TGTGCCAGCAGTGAAGCAGGGACCCTCTATCAGCCCCAGCATTTT,TRBJ1-5,TRBV6-1,.,.
CASSQDVPGEGDEQFF,TGTGCCAGCAGCCAAGATGTCCCGGGGGAAGGCGATGAGCAGTTCTTC,TRBJ2-1,TRBV3-1,.,.
CSAKLQGGETQYF,TGCAGTGCTAAGCTCCAGGGGGGAGAGACCCAGTACTTC,TRBJ2-5,TRBV20-1,.,.
CASSQSGQGYEQYF,TGTGCCAGCAGCCAATCGGGACAGGGGTACGAGCAGTACTTC,TRBJ2-7,TRBV4-2,TRBD1,.
CAWSSGVGRTEAFF,TGTGCCTGGAGTTCAGGTGTCGGTAGGACTGAAGCTTTCTTT,TRBJ1-1,TRBV30,.,many
CASSQRGTDTGELFF,TGTGCCAGCAGCCAACGCGGGACAGACACCGGGGAGCTGTTTTTT,TRBJ2-2,TRBV3-1,.,.
CASSPPRQNNSPLHF,TGCGCCAGCAGCCCCCCTAGACAGAATAATTCACCCCTCCACTTT,TRBJ1-6,TRBV4-1,.,.
CASSLGWGNSPLHF,TGTGCCAGCAGCTTGGGTTGGGGAAATTCACCCCTCCACTTT,TRBJ1-6,TRBV5-6,.,many
CASSPPGGNNEQFF,TGTGCCAGCAGTCCCCCCGGAGGCAACAATGAGCAGTTCTTC,TRBJ2-1,TRBV28,.,once
CASSSDHRGGGSGANVLTF,TGTGCCAGCAGTAGCGATCACAGGGGGGGAGGCTCTGGGGCCAACGTCCTGACTTTC,TRBJ2-6,TRBV12-3/TRBV12-4,.,few
CASSTFSGWLFF,TGTGCCAGCAGCACCTTCTCGGGCTGGCTGTTTTTT,TRBJ1-4,TRBV7-2,.,few
CASSSLAGGPGEQFF,TGTGCCAGCAGTTCCCTGGCGGGGGGGCCGGGTGAGCAGTTCTTC,TRBJ2-1,TRBV6-5,TRBD2,.
CASSLTPGGSDYGYTF,TGTGCCAGCAGCTTGACCCCTGGGGGGAGCGACTATGGCTACACCTTC,TRBJ1-2,TRBV11-2,.,few
CSARIEANYGYTF,TGCAGTGCTAGAATAGAAGCTAACTATGGCTACACCTTC,TRBJ1-2,TRBV20-1,.,few
CASSQIRGGRSNEQFF,TGTGCCAGCAGTCAAATCAGGGGGGGCCGGAGCAATGAGCAGTTCTTC,TRBJ2-1,TRBV12-3/TRBV12-4,.,once
CASSMRQTNSYNEQFF,TGTGCCAGCAGTATGCGACAGACAAACTCCTACAATGAGCAGTTCTTC,TRBJ2-1,TRBV6-1,.,few
CASSSGLAGAGRDTQYF,TGTGCCAGCAGCTCCGGACTAGCGGGAGCGGGGAGAGATACGCAGTATTTT,TRBJ2-3,TRBV5-4,TRBD2,.
CASSPNSGSDTGELFF,TGTGCCAGCTCACCCAATAGCGGGAGCGACACCGGGGAGCTGTTTTTT,TRBJ2-2,TRBV18,TRBD2,.
CASRRDRGYEQYF,TGTGCCAGCCGTCGGGACAGGGGTTACGAGCAGTACTTC,TRBJ2-7,TRBV7-6,TRBD1,few
CSAPALAAPTGELFF,TGCAGTGCCCCGGCACTAGCGGCACCCACCGGGGAGCTGTTTTTT,TRBJ2-2,TRBV20-1,TRBD2,many
CASSPTGSTNEKLFF,TGTGCCAGCAGCCCCACAGGGTCAACTAATGAAAAACTGTTTTTT,TRBJ1-4,TRBV28,.,.
CSAKVGLASVTGELFF,TGCAGTGCTAAGGTTGGGCTAGCGAGTGTCACCGGGGAGCTGTTTTTT,TRBJ2-2,TRBV20-1,.,.
CSASLAGRAYNEQFF,TGCAGTGCTAGCCTAGCGGGAAGAGCCTACAATGAGCAGTTCTTC,TRBJ2-1,TRBV20-1,TRBD2,.
CASSYVQGQDSGANVLTF,TGTGCCAGCAGTTACGTCCAGGGGCAGGATTCTGGGGCCAACGTCCTGACTTTC,TRBJ2-6,TRBV6-2/TRBV6-3,.,.
CSARVTGTGSTDTQYF,TGCAGCGCTCGGGTCACCGGGACAGGGAGCACAGATACGCAGTATTTT,TRBJ2-3,TRBV29-1,TRBD1,.
CSASAWQATNEKLFF,TGCAGTGCTAGCGCTTGGCAGGCAACTAATGAAAAACTGTTTTTT,TRBJ1-4,TRBV20-1,.,many
CASSVRAGTGAETQYF,TGTGCCAGCTCCGTAAGAGCCGGGACAGGGGCTGAGACCCAGTACTTC,TRBJ2-5,TRBV18,TRBD1,few
CSARFGFNTEAFF,TGCAGTGCGAGGTTTGGTTTTAACACTGAAGCTTTCTTT,TRBJ1-1,TRBV20-1,.,few
CASTSVSNEQFF,TGTGCCAGCACCTCGGTATCCAATGAGCAGTTCTTC,TRBJ2-1,TRBV6-5,.,few
CASSEGLGSRLYSNQPQHF,TGTGCCAGCAGTGAGGGTCTAGGAAGCCGACTTTATAGCAATCAGCCCCAGCATTTT,TRBJ1-5,TRBV2,.,many
CSVDGASGYEQYF,TGCAGCGTTGACGGGGCTAGCGGCTACGAGCAGTACTTC,TRBJ2-7,TRBV29-1,TRBD2,many
CASSYHGRTSGTKETQYF,TGTGCCAGCAGCTACCATGGAAGGACTAGCGGGACCAAAGAGACCCAGTACTTC,TRBJ2-5,TRBV11-2,TRBD2,few
CASSQGTLSNEKLFF,TGCGCCAGCAGCCAAGGGACACTCTCTAATGAAAAACTGTTTTTT,TRBJ1-4,TRBV4-1,.,many
CASSSGAGHGYTF,TGTGCCAGCAGCTCTGGAGCGGGCCATGGCTACACCTTC,TRBJ1-2,TRBV7-9,.,few
CASSRDRARNSPLHF,TGTGCCAGCAGCCGAGACAGGGCCAGAAATTCACCCCTCCACTTT,TRBJ1-6,TRBV6-1,TRBD1,.
CASSPTSGGYQETQYF,TGTGCCAGCAGCCCGACTAGCGGGGGGTATCAAGAGACCCAGTACTTC,TRBJ2-5,TRBV3-2,.,few
CASSVEGFSYNEQFF,TGTGCCAGCAGTGTCGAAGGATTCTCCTACAATGAGCAGTTCTTC,TRBJ2-1,TRBV2,.,many
CASSPEGLYEQYF,TGTGCCAGCAGCCCCGAGGGTCTCTACGAGCAGTACTTC,TRBJ2-7,TRBV7-9,.,few
CAISQNPEETQYF,TGTGCCATCAGTCAGAACCCCGAAGAGACCCAGTACTTC,TRBJ2-5,TRBV10-3,.,.
CASSEALGGTETQYF,TGTGCCAGCAGTGAAGCGTTGGGGGGAACAGAGACCCAGTACTTC,TRBJ2-5,TRBV2,.,few
CASRTGGTEAFF,TGTGCCAGCAGAACAGGGGGCACTGAAGCTTTCTTT,TRBJ1-1,TRBV6-6,TRBD1,few
CSATRQGRYEQYF,TGCAGTGCTACCCGACAGGGCCGCTACGAGCAGTACTTC,TRBJ2-7,TRBV20-1,TRBD1,.
CAISESMVYSNQPQHF,TGTGCCATCAGTGAGTCGATGGTTTATAGCAATCAGCCCCAGCATTTT,TRBJ1-5,TRBV10-3,.,few
CASSLANSRSVNYGYTF,TGTGCCAGCAGCTTAGCCAATTCCCGGTCGGTGAACTATGGCTACACCTTC,TRBJ1-2,TRBV7-9,.,.
CASSSDGSERGGPDTQYF,TGTGCCAGCAGCTCCGACGGGAGCGAGCGGGGGGGCCCAGATACGCAGTATTTT,TRBJ2-3,TRBV7-8,TRBD2,.
CATSSLAGVRDTQYF,TGTGCCACCAGCAGCCTAGCGGGAGTCCGTGATACGCAGTATTTT,TRBJ2-3,TRBV15,TRBD2,.
CATSARSETQYF,TGTGCCACCAGTGCACGGTCAGAGACCCAGTACTTC,TRBJ2-5,TRBV24-1,.,many
CASSFKIGGPQTGELFF,TGTGCCAGCAGTTTTAAAATCGGAGGGCCGCAGACCGGGGAGCTGTTTTTT,TRBJ2-2,TRBV28,.,.
CATLDRGDSPLHF,TGTGCCACCTTGGACAGGGGCGACTCACCCCTCCACTTT,TRBJ1-6,TRBV6-2/TRBV6-3,TRBD1,few